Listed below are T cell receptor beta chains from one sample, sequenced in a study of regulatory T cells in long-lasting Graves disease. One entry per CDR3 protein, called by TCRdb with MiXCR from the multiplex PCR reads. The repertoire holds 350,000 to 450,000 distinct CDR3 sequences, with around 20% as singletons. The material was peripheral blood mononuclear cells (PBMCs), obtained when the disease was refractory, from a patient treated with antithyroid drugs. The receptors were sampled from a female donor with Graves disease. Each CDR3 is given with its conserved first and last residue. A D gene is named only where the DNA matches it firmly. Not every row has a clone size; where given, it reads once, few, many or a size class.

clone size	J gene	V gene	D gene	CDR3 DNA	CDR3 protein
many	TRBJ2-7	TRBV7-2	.	TGTGCCAGCAGCTTTGGATCACAACTCTACGAGCAGTACTTC	CASSFGSQLYEQYF
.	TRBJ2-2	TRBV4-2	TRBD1	TGTGCCAGCAGCCAAGATCAGGGGGCGGCCGGGGAGCTGTTTTTT	CASSQDQGAAGELFF
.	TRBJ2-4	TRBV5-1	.	TGCGCCAGCAGCTTGGAAGGGGCCCTCTTGCAGTACTTC	CASSLEGALLQYF
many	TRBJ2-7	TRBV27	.	TGTGCCAGCAGTTTACAAGACGGATACGAGCAGTACTTC	CASSLQDGYEQYF
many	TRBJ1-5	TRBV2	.	TGTGCCAGCAGTGCGGTAGAGGGGTACCAGCCCCAGCATTTT	CASSAVEGYQPQHF
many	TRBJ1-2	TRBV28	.	TGTGCCAGCAGTTTGGTACAGGGAGTCTATGGCTACACCTTC	CASSLVQGVYGYTF
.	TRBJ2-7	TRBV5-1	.	TGCGCCAGCAGCTTTAGTACAGGGCCGACCTACGAGCAGTACTTC	CASSFSTGPTYEQYF
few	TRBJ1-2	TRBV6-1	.	TGTGCCAGCAAGGTGGGGGGCTACACCTTC	CASKVGGYTF
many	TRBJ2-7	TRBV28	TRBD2	TGTGCCAGCAGTTCCCCTAGCGGGAGCCTGTACGAGCAGTACTTC	CASSSPSGSLYEQYF
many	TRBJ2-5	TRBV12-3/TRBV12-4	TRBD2	TGTGCCAGCAGTTTTGTAGCGGGAGATGAGACCCAGTACTTC	CASSFVAGDETQYF
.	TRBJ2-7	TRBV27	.	TGTGCCAGCGGGACACAGGCAAAAGGGGATTACGAGCAGTACTTC	CASGTQAKGDYEQYF